This is a list of T cell receptor beta chains from one sample in a study of OX40 agonist ivuxolimab in advanced cancers. Clones were read by immunoSEQ multiplex PCR, and TCRdb kept only the in-frame ones, dropping some. The sample contains 65,000 to 100,000 clones, approximately 85% of which appear only once. The material was CD4+ or CD8+ T cells sorted from blood, obtained in a trial of the OX40 agonist ivuxolimab. These receptors were collected from an adult with an advanced solid tumor such as melanoma, head and neck, liver or kidney cancer. CDR3s include the opening cysteine and the closing phenylalanine or tryptophan. The D gene is left open where the match is weak. Rows give clone size only sometimes, using once, few, many, or a class for an expanded clone.

cdr3_length d_call clone_size j_call v_call cdr3_aa cdr3_nt
16 TRBD1 NA TRBJ2-7 TRBV6-5 CASSYSVVQGVYEQYF TGTGCCAGCAGTTACTCGGTGGTACAGGGGGTCTACGAGCAGTACTTC
13 NA NA TRBJ2-1 TRBV7-7 CASSFRQDNEQFF TGTGCTAGCAGCTTTAGACAGGACAATGAGCAGTTCTTC
14 TRBD1 NA TRBJ2-2 TRBV6-1 CAGRATGPTGELFF TGTGCCGGCAGGGCGACAGGGCCTACCGGGGAGCTGTTTTTT
15 NA NA TRBJ2-7 TRBV6-7 CATRITRDTCYEQYF TGTGCCACCCGTATCACCCGGGACACATGCTACGAGCAGTACTTC
18 NA NA TRBJ2-1 TRBV15 CATSKTLITGGPNGEQFF TGTGCCACCAGCAAAACCCTAATAACAGGTGGGCCCAATGGTGAGCAGTTCTTC
17 NA NA TRBJ2-6 TRBV7-8 CASSNWGDSSGANVLTF TGTGCCAGCAGCAACTGGGGCGATAGCTCTGGGGCCAACGTCCTGACTTTC
15 TRBD2 NA TRBJ2-7 TRBV4-3 CASSLGLADTYEQYF TGCGCCAGCAGCCTAGGACTAGCGGATACCTACGAGCAGTACTTC
13 NA once TRBJ2-3 TRBV9 CASSLQVGDTQYF TGTGCCAGCAGCCTACAGGTTGGGGATACGCAGTATTTT
16 NA NA TRBJ2-2 TRBV5-8 CASTTHGALNTGELFF TGTGCCAGCACAACCCACGGTGCCTTAAACACCGGGGAGCTGTTTTTT
17 TRBD2 NA TRBJ2-1 TRBV7-9 CASSSSGLAGAYNEQFF TGTGCCAGCAGCTCCTCGGGGCTAGCGGGAGCCTACAATGAGCAGTTCTTC